This T cell receptor (beta chain) derives from a study of T cells in Graves' hyperthyroidism and ophthalmopathy. In regard to this clonotype: Its antigen is undetermined.

It was RNA transcripts that yielded the amplified TCR beta CDR3 regions. First-round RT-PCR with HTBI primers amplified the TCR CDR3 region. TCRdb processed the multiplex PCR reads anew with MiXCR; each CDR3 protein has one entry. Found here are just under 750,000 distinct CDR3 sequences, under 45% of them singletons; the top ten hold roughly 30%. CDR3 size: 17 residues. The trim removed 1 base at V and 2 bases at J, leaving 7 bases unmatched. Germline assignment: CDR1 LNHDA and CDR2 SQIVND (reference sequence). Regarding the study as a whole: Most thyroid clonotypes that were expanded above 0.001 also turned up in blood.

The sample comprised blood. This TCR came from a woman in her thirties or forties with Graves' hyperthyroidism. This sequence joins TRBV19 and TRBJ2-3, with TRBD2 matching over 9 bases. The CDR3 DNA reads as TGTGCCAGTAGTATAGGAAGGGGACTAGCCACCACAGATACGCAGTATTTT. Translation: CASSIGRGLATTDTQYF.